This TCR beta chain was documented in a study of blood T cell repertoires in COVID-19. As for the study in general: Some COVID-19 samples were acute and others convalescent; all came from the United States, Italy and Spain. Nucleic acid was either cDNA or gDNA, and it came from T cells, B-cell-depleted T cells, or PBMCs.

The CDR3 totals 21 residues. Germline CDR1 reads LNHDA; CDR2 reads SQIVND (reference sequence). The junction had 25 bases not matched to a gene; V was cut back by 2 bases and J by 6 bases. Authors' analysis steps: Scientists estimated how many nucleated cells there were by amplifying reference gene primers. Sequencing was performed with immunoSEQ multiplex PCR; in TCRdb, only in-frame clones are kept and a portion is missing. The V and J calls and clone size are taken from that table; D and trimming were inferred from the DNA. The repertoire includes a few hundred thousand clones, about 90% of them detected once, and 6.3% sits in the top ten. Patients of the Seattle cohort, enrolled during active infection, were followed longitudinally.

The chain recombines TRBV19 with TRBJ2-3; 8 positions match TRBD2. Sequencing was carried out using peripheral blood. The receptor comes from a woman between 45 and 65 years old with COVID-19, enrolled during active disease. For the CDR3, the DNA is TGTGCCAGTAGTATACGGGTCTTGGGGGCGGGAGGCGGGAGATTCACCGATACGCAGTATTTT. It encodes CASSIRVLGAGGGRFTDTQYF. Based on the CDR3 plus reference TRBV19 and TRBJ2-3, the full variable domain is DGGITQSPKYLFRKEGQNVTLSCEQNLNHDAMYWYRQDPGQGLRLIYYSQIVNDFQKGDIAEGYSVSREKKESFPLTVTSAQKNPTAFYLCASSIRVLGAGGGRFTDTQYFGPGTRLTVL.